This passage covers 22 T cell receptor beta chains from one sample sequenced in a study of blood T cell repertoires in COVID-19. Clones were read by immunoSEQ multiplex PCR, and TCRdb kept only the in-frame ones, dropping some. Among fewer than 300,000 clones, nearly 85% were seen once, and the ten largest hold 8% to 9.5%. The sequencing sample was made of peripheral blood. The receptors were sampled from a human donor in a cohort sampled during active COVID-19.

The V and J genes are TRBV12-5 and TRBJ2-1; possibly TRBD1 for D (5 bases). V was trimmed by 2 bases and J by 8 bases, leaving 16 bases between them. Germline loops: CDR1 LGHNT, CDR2 FRNRAP. The length of the CDR3 is 15 residues. The CDR3 bases are TGTGCTAGTGGTTTGTCTCAGGGTCCAAGCGATGAGCAGTTCTTC. It codes for CASGLSQGPSDEQFF. Together with reference TRBV12-5 and TRBJ2-1, the CDR3 gives the full variable domain: DARVTQTPRHKVTEMGQEVTMRCQPILGHNTVFWYRQTMMQGLELLAYFRNRAPLDDSGMPKDRFSAEMPDATLATLKIQPSEPRDSAVYFCASGLSQGPSDEQFFGPGTRLTVL.

The V gene is TRBV28, the J gene TRBJ2-5; 10 bases are a match to TRBD2. The CDR3 length is 18 residues. The germline CDR1 and CDR2 sequences are MDHEN and SYDVKM. V shed 3 bases and J 3 bases; nucleotides not matched to a gene: 13. The DNA of the CDR3 is TGTGCCAGCAGTTTTAGAGGACTACTAGCGGGGCCTGAAGAGACCCAGTACTTC. Its protein product is CASSFRGLLAGPEETQYF.

The rearrangement joins TRBV19 to TRBJ1-1; 7 nucleotides line up with TRBD1. CDR1 is LNHDA, CDR2 SQIVND, per germline (reference sequence). V shed 6 bases and J 1 base; nucleotides not matched to a gene: 5. CDR3 length: 14 residues. The CDR3 loop reads CASRHRGSNTEAFF. The DNA of the CDR3 is TGTGCCAGTAGACACAGGGGTTCGAACACTGAAGCTTTCTTT.

In its sample, this clone was seen once. The chain employs TRBV19 and TRBJ2-5; D is perhaps TRBD1 (5 bases). Trimming stripped 3 bases from V and 4 bases from J, with 12 bases between. Germline loops: CDR1 LNHDA, CDR2 SQIVND (reference sequence). This CDR3 is built from 14 residues. In DNA form, the CDR3 reads TGTGCCAGTAGTATTCAGGGCTCGGGAGAGACCCAGTACTTC. Translated: CASSIQGSGETQYF.

This clone was seen a single time. The chain has TRBV4-1 and TRBJ2-7; maybe TRBD2 (5 bases). Germline V lookup: CDR1 MGHRA, CDR2 YSYEKL. V lost 1 base and J 6 bases, leaving 10 bases between the germline ends. The CDR3 runs 13 residues. CDR3 region: CASSQGVGGEQYF. The CDR3 nucleotides read TGCGCCAGCAGCCAAGGGGTCGGAGGCGAGCAGTACTTC.

This chain uses TRBV18 with TRBJ2-3; 8 positions match TRBD1. The trim removed 2 bases at V and 4 bases at J, leaving 11 bases unmatched. The CDR3 runs to 17 residues. Germline assignment: CDR1 KGHSH and CDR2 LQKENI. This CDR3 reads CASSPALDRGRSDTQYF. The CDR3 region has the DNA TGTGCCAGCTCACCAGCCCTAGACAGGGGCAGGTCAGATACGCAGTATTTT.

The rearrangement links TRBV5-1 to TRBJ2-7; 7 bases fit TRBD1. The CDR3 is 14 residues long. Unmatched junction bases numbered 3, after V lost 0 bases and J lost 3 bases. The germline CDR1 and CDR2 sequences are SGHRS and YFSETQ. CDR3 DNA sequence: TGCGCCAGCAGCTTGGCCGGGACAGACTACGAGCAGTACTTC. Protein product: CASSLAGTDYEQYF.

This clone was picked up a small number of times. The genes are TRBV18 and TRBJ1-5; the D gene is possibly TRBD1 (5 bases). This CDR3 has 16 residues. The V and J ends lost 3 bases and 4 bases respectively, with 16 bases between them. Per germline, CDR1 KGHSH and CDR2 LQKENI. CDR3 DNA: TGTGCCAGCTCACCCGGCGGGGGAAGAATGAATCAGCCCCAGCATTTT. This codes for CASSPGGGRMNQPQHF.

J is TRBJ1-1 and V is TRBV2; 8 bases are shared with TRBD1. The germline V gene encodes CDR1 SNHLY and CDR2 FYNNEI. V was pared by 10 bases and J by 3 bases, with 10 bases of the junction left unmatched. The CDR3 has 14 amino acids. The CDR3 here is CATAGQGIDTEAFF. CDR3 nucleotides: TGTGCCACCGCCGGACAGGGTATTGACACTGAAGCTTTCTTT.

This clone came up a few times. The chain links TRBV19 to TRBJ2-2; D is perhaps TRBD2 (6 bases). The CDR3 consists of 14 residues. Germline V lookup: CDR1 LNHDA, CDR2 SQIVND (reference sequence). Deletions cut 6 bases from V and 4 bases from J, with 12 bases between. The CDR3, as DNA: TGTGCCAGTAGCAAGACTAGTTCCACCGGGGAGCTGTTTTTT. It yields the protein CASSKTSSTGELFF.

For the CDR3, the DNA is TGTGCCAGTAGCCCCCGCGGTTACACTGAAGCTTTCTTT. It encodes CASSPRGYTEAFF. The chain combines TRBV19 with TRBJ1-1; the D is unclear. Germline V gene data show CDR1 as LNHDA and CDR2 as SQIVND (reference sequence). Trimming took 6 bases from V and 3 from J, leaving 11 bases between them. The CDR3 is 13 residues long.

The V call is TRBV19, the J call TRBJ2-1; D unresolved. Trimming shortened V by 2 bases and J by 6 bases, and 17 bases separated the two germline ends. The CDR3 contains 16 residues. The germline V gene has CDR1 LNHDA and CDR2 SQIVND (reference sequence). This CDR3 reads CASSILGTPRSNEQFF. CDR3 coding DNA: TGTGCCAGTAGTATACTTGGTACCCCAAGGAGCAATGAGCAGTTCTTC.

The chain is built from TRBV6-5 and TRBJ2-5; the D gene is possibly TRBD1 (6 bases). This CDR3 is 13 amino acids long. V lost 6 bases and J lost 6, with 14 bases in between. Germline CDR1 and CDR2: MNHEY and SVGAGI. The CDR3 region is CASSHTGLQTQYF. In DNA, the CDR3 is TGTGCCAGCAGCCACACAGGGCTACAGACCCAGTACTTC.

This clone has just one count. The chain is built from TRBV2 and TRBJ1-6; D not resolved. The germline CDR1 and CDR2 sequences are SNHLY and FYNNEI. The V end was cut by 4 bases, the J end by 7 bases, with 14 bases between. The CDR3 spans 15 residues. The CDR3 protein is CASSGGRSRNSPLHF. The CDR3 nucleotides are TGTGCCAGCAGTGGAGGGCGATCCCGGAATTCACCCCTCCACTTT.

The V gene is TRBV5-6, the J gene TRBJ1-5; D not resolved. This CDR3 has 15 amino acids. Trimming took off 2 bases at V and 5 bases at J, with 14 bases between the two ends. CDR1 and CDR2 (germline): SGHDT, YYEEEE. For the CDR3, the DNA is TGTGCCAGCAGCTTTGGCCAGACACCGTATCAGCCCCAGCATTTT. This translates into CASSFGQTPYQPQHF.

This rearrangement joins TRBV6-5 to TRBJ1-5; no reliable D call. Trimming stripped 5 bases from V and 5 bases from J, with 10 bases between. This CDR3 has 13 residues. Germline V gives CDR1 MNHEY, CDR2 SVGAGI. The CDR3 loop is CASSLNEDQPQHF. The CDR3 bases are TGTGCCAGCAGTCTCAACGAGGATCAGCCCCAGCATTTT.

The chain uses TRBV29-1 and TRBJ1-2, with 8 nucleotides matching TRBD1. The CDR3 runs to 13 residues. The V gene end was trimmed by 3 bases and the J gene end by 8 bases; junction bases not matched to a gene: 8. Germline-derived CDR1 and CDR2 are SQVTM and ANQGSEA. This CDR3 reads CSVDQGAPEGYTF. CDR3 nucleotides: TGCAGCGTTGATCAGGGGGCGCCGGAGGGCTACACCTTC.

The chain employs TRBV10-2 and TRBJ2-4; D is unresolved. Trimming removed 6 bases from V and 0 bases from J, with 9 bases in between. The germline CDR1 and CDR2 sequences are WSHSY and SAAADI. CDR3 length: 14 residues. This chain's CDR3 is CASRALIAKNIQYF. The CDR3 DNA reads TGCGCCAGCAGAGCCCTGATAGCCAAAAACATTCAGTACTTC.

V gene TRBV6-2 or TRBV6-3 combines with J gene TRBJ1-1; D is perhaps TRBD1 (5 bases). The CDR3 is made up of 14 amino acids. V shed 4 bases and J shed 0 bases, with 9 bases lying between them. The germline CDR1 and CDR2 sequences are MNHEY and SVGEGT. In DNA, the CDR3 is TGTGCCAGCAGTTTGAAGGGGATGAACACTGAAGCTTTCTTT. Its protein product is CASSLKGMNTEAFF.

This sequence joins TRBV5-5 and TRBJ2-1; D may be TRBD1 (6 bases). Germline lookup yields CDR1 SGHKS and CDR2 YYEKEE (reference sequence). The CDR3 extends over 15 amino acids. Trimming shortened V by 0 bases and J by 4 bases, and 11 bases separated the two germline ends. The CDR3 bases are TGTGCCAGCAGCTTGGAGGGGGTCTGGTACAATGAGCAGTTCTTC. Its protein is CASSLEGVWYNEQFF.

This clone appeared once. The chain joins TRBV4-1 to TRBJ2-7; D perhaps matches TRBD1 (5 bases). The CDR3 is 14 residues long. V shed 8 bases and J shed 0 bases, with 14 bases lying between them. CDR1 and CDR2 from the germline V gene are MGHRA and YSYEKL. The CDR3 DNA follows: TGCGCCAGCGGCGGAACAGGAAACTCCTACGAGCAGTACTTC. This translates into CASGGTGNSYEQYF.

V and J are TRBV3-1 (or the pseudogene TRBV3-2) and TRBJ2-3; 7 bases map to TRBD2. The CDR3 consists of 14 residues. Germline assignment: CDR1 LGHDT and CDR2 YNNKEL (reference sequence). The trim removed 3 bases at V and 11 bases at J, leaving 11 bases unmatched. The CDR3 sequence is CASSHGPSGHGQYF. The CDR3 DNA sequence: TGTGCCAGCAGCCACGGTCCTAGCGGACACGGGCAGTATTTT.